This passage covers 28 T cell receptor beta chains from one sample sequenced in a study of blood T cell repertoires in COVID-19. Sequencing was performed with immunoSEQ multiplex PCR; in TCRdb, only in-frame clones are kept and a portion is missing. The sample has about 160,000 clones; 85% to 95% are singletons. The sequencing input was peripheral blood. The receptors derive from a woman aged 55-75 years with COVID-19, enrolled during active disease.

The rearrangement links TRBV6-5 to TRBJ1-2, with unresolved D. The V gene lost 2 bases and the J gene lost 2 bases, with 9 bases spanning the gap. The CDR3 length is 14 residues. CDR1 is MNHEY and CDR2 is SVGAGI in the germline V gene. CDR3 DNA: TGTGCCAGCAGTTACGGGCGACCCAACTATGGCTACACCTTC. It encodes CASSYGRPNYGYTF.

The CDR3 region is CASSAGTLSKNIQYF. As DNA, the CDR3 is TGTGCCAGCAGCGCCGGGACACTAAGCAAAAACATTCAGTACTTC. This chain uses TRBV9 with TRBJ2-4; TRBD1 is a possible D gene (6 bases). The CDR3 is 15 amino acids. Germline V gene data show CDR1 as SGDLS and CDR2 as YYNGEE. V lost 3 bases to trimming and J lost 3 bases, with 13 bases between them.

This chain uses TRBV6-2 or TRBV6-3 with TRBJ1-2; D is unclear. CDR1 MNHEY and CDR2 SVGEGT come from the germline V gene. This CDR3 has 12 amino acids. Trimming took off 2 bases at V and 7 bases at J, with 8 bases between the two ends. The CDR3 coding sequence is TGTGCCAGCAGTTACGCTGGGAGTGGCTACACCTTC. Amino acid sequence: CASSYAGSGYTF.

The chain uses TRBV19 and TRBJ1-5, with D possibly matching TRBD1 (5 bases). The CDR3 is 17 residues long. V lost 0 bases to trimming and J lost 7 bases, with 19 bases between them. The germline gives CDR1 LNHDA, CDR2 SQIVND (reference sequence). DNA for the CDR3: TGTGCCAGTAGTATAGAACCCCGTTGGGGGGAGGTACAGCCCCAGCATTTT. Amino acids: CASSIEPRWGEVQPQHF.

The chain combines TRBV7-8 with TRBJ1-4, with D perhaps matching TRBD1 (6 bases). The CDR3 consists of 16 residues. Per germline, CDR1 SGHVS and CDR2 FQNEAQ. The V end lost 3 bases, the J end lost 7 bases, and 18 bases lay between the germline ends. This CDR3 reads CASSFGGLGVGEKLFF. The DNA for the CDR3 is TGTGCCAGCAGCTTCGGGGGGCTCGGGGTTGGTGAAAAACTGTTTTTT. The full variable domain, completed using reference TRBV7-8 and TRBJ1-4, is GAGVSQSPRYKVAKRGQDVALRCDPISGHVSLFWYQQALGQGPEFLTYFQNEAQLDKSGLPSDRFFAERPEGSVSTLKIQRTQQEDSAVYLCASSFGGLGVGEKLFFGSGTQLSVL.

This chain uses TRBV9 with TRBJ1-6; the D is unclear. Trimming pared 4 bases from V and 7 bases from J, leaving 9 bases between. The CDR3 has 13 residues. Germline V gene data show CDR1 as SGDLS and CDR2 as YYNGEE. The CDR3 coding sequence is TGTGCCAGCAGCCCGGTGGAGAATTCACCCCTCCACTTT. Amino acid sequence: CASSPVENSPLHF. Using reference TRBV9 and TRBJ1-6 for the parts outside the CDR3, the full variable domain is DSGVTQTPKHLITATGQRVTLRCSPRSGDLSVYWYQQSLDQGLQFLIQYYNGEERAKGNILERFSAQQFPDLHSELNLSSLELGDSALYFCASSPVENSPLHFGNGTRLTVT.

The J gene is TRBJ1-6, the V gene TRBV27, with unresolved D. V was shortened by 6 bases and J by 8 bases, with 14 bases between the two germline ends. CDR3 length: 14 residues. CDR1 and CDR2 (germline): MNHEY, SMNVEV (reference sequence). The CDR3 DNA is TGTGCCAGCAGCCCCGGATTCGGGGATTCACCCCTCCACTTT. It codes for CASSPGFGDSPLHF.

The chain employs TRBV7-6 and TRBJ2-3; the match to TRBD1 covers 12 bases. CDR1 and CDR2 from the germline V gene are SGHVS and FNYEAQ. Unmatched junction bases numbered 2, after V lost 2 bases and J lost 5 bases. The CDR3 covers 15 residues. Here the CDR3 reads CASSLWDRGLDTQYF. The DNA of the CDR3 is TGTGCCAGCAGCTTATGGGACAGGGGGCTAGATACGCAGTATTTT.

The chain links TRBV11-3 to TRBJ1-1, with TRBD1 matching 11 bases. V shed 5 bases, J shed 1 base, and the junction held 9 bases outside the gene matches. Per germline, CDR1 SGHNT and CDR2 YENEEA. The CDR3 spans 17 residues. CDR3 coding DNA: TGTGCCAGCAGCCCAAGTCCCGGGACAGGGGGGAACACTGAAGCTTTCTTT. Protein: CASSPSPGTGGNTEAFF.

The CDR3 DNA sequence: TGTGCCAGCACCCCGGGGGGTCTCAATGAAGCTTTCTTT. Translation: CASTPGGLNEAFF. This chain joins TRBV9 and TRBJ1-1, with a tentative D call TRBD1 (5 bases). V lost 6 bases and J 7 bases, leaving 16 bases between the germline ends. Germline V gene lookup returns CDR1 SGDLS and CDR2 YYNGEE. This CDR3 is 13 amino acids long.

CDR3 DNA sequence: TGTGCCAGTAGTATAACAGGGGGCAATCAGCCCCAGCATTTT. Its protein product is CASSITGGNQPQHF. The V call is TRBV19, the J call TRBJ1-5; TRBD1 matches at 7 bases. The CDR3 extends over 14 amino acids. Germline V CDR1 and CDR2: LNHDA, SQIVND (reference sequence). With 2 bases clipped from V and 2 bases from J, the junction kept 0 bases outside the gene matches.

The chain uses TRBV19 and TRBJ1-5; 7 bases line up with TRBD1. With V trimmed by 9 bases and J by 7 bases, 12 bases remained unmatched. This CDR3 is 14 amino acids long. The germline CDR1 and CDR2 sequences are LNHDA and SQIVND (reference sequence). CDR3 sequence reads: CASKRDSEGQPQHF. As DNA, the CDR3 is TGTGCCAGCAAAAGGGACAGCGAGGGGCAGCCCCAGCATTTT. Variable domain in full (rest from reference TRBV19 and TRBJ1-5): DGGITQSPKYLFRKEGQNVTLSCEQNLNHDAMYWYRQDPGQGLRLIYYSQIVNDFQKGDIAEGYSVSREKKESFPLTVTSAQKNPTAFYLCASKRDSEGQPQHFGDGTRLSIL.

This clone appeared a single time. This chain joins TRBV3-1 (or the pseudogene TRBV3-2) and TRBJ2-2; D is ambiguous. This CDR3 spans 14 amino acids. Germline CDR1 is LGHDT and CDR2 is YNNKEL (reference sequence). The V and J ends lost 1 base and 10 bases respectively, with 13 bases between them. The CDR3 loop is CASSQVGLTKELFF. The DNA of the CDR3 is TGTGCCAGCAGCCAAGTTGGTCTAACGAAGGAGCTGTTTTTT.

The chain is built from TRBV11-3 and TRBJ2-7, with no clear D. Trimming pared 6 bases from V and 7 bases from J, leaving 16 bases between. Per germline, CDR1 SGHNT and CDR2 YENEEA. The CDR3 runs 13 residues. The DNA for the CDR3 is TGTGCCAGCAGTTCCACACCCCCTGTGGAGCAGTACTTC. It specifies CASSSTPPVEQYF.

The chain has TRBV30 and TRBJ2-1; possibly TRBD1 for D (6 bases). Trimming removed 1 base from V and 5 bases from J, with 21 bases in between. This CDR3 has 17 residues. Germline CDR1 GTSNPN, CDR2 SVGIG (reference sequence). Written as DNA, the CDR3 is TGTGCCTGGAGTGAAGAACAGGGAAGGCTTGGGAACAATGAGCAGTTCTTC. Its translation is CAWSEEQGRLGNNEQFF.

V and J are TRBV10-3 and TRBJ1-1; TRBD1 aligns across 7 bases. Per germline, CDR1 ENHRY and CDR2 SYGVKD. The junction had 3 bases not matched to a gene; V was cut back by 7 bases and J by 1 base. The length of the CDR3 is 13 residues. The CDR3 loop is CAIKAGGNTEAFF. The CDR3 nucleotides read TGTGCCATCAAGGCAGGGGGGAACACTGAAGCTTTCTTT.

This chain uses TRBV6-6 with TRBJ1-1; 9 positions match TRBD1. CDR1 is MNHNY and CDR2 is SVGAGI in the germline V gene (reference sequence). V shed 5 bases and J 2 bases; nucleotides not matched to a gene: 12. The length of the CDR3 is 17 residues. The DNA for the CDR3 is TGTGCCAGCAGTCGCCTTGGACAGGGGTTGTCCAACACTGAAGCTTTCTTT. Its protein is CASSRLGQGLSNTEAFF.

This clone is a singleton in its sample. This chain uses TRBV2 with TRBJ1-2; D is undetermined. The CDR3 length is 13 residues. The germline CDR1 and CDR2 sequences are SNHLY and FYNNEI. The V gene lost 6 bases and the J gene lost 3 bases, with 11 bases spanning the gap. This CDR3 reads CASSPIRDYGYTF. The CDR3, as DNA: TGTGCCAGCAGCCCCATACGGGACTATGGCTACACCTTC.

The V call is TRBV29-1, the J call TRBJ1-4; 7 bases fit TRBD1. CDR3 size: 12 residues. The trim removed 1 base at V and 8 bases at J, leaving 1 base unmatched. The germline CDR1 and CDR2 sequences are SQVTM and ANQGSEA. The CDR3: CSVEGDREKLFF. DNA for the CDR3: TGCAGCGTTGAAGGGGACAGAGAAAAACTGTTTTTT.

This clone was picked up one time. J is TRBJ1-2 and V is TRBV27, with 7 bases aligning to TRBD1. V gave up 4 bases and J gave up 2 bases; unmatched junction bases: 7. Germline assignment: CDR1 MNHEY and CDR2 SMNVEV (reference sequence). There are 15 residues in the CDR3. The CDR3 protein is CASSSRGTVNYGYTF. Written as DNA, the CDR3 is TGTGCCAGCAGTTCGAGAGGGACAGTAAACTATGGCTACACCTTC.

The chain combines TRBV7-2 with TRBJ1-1; D perhaps matches TRBD1 (5 bases). Germline V gene data show CDR1 as SGHTA and CDR2 as FQGNSA. The V and J ends lost 3 bases and 4 bases respectively, with 15 bases between them. CDR3 length: 15 residues. In DNA, the CDR3 is TGTGCCAGCAGCTTCACAAGGGGTGAGGTCACTGAAGCTTTCTTT. This translates into CASSFTRGEVTEAFF.

This clone was found once. V and J are TRBV7-8 and TRBJ1-5, with 8 bases that match TRBD1. CDR1 is SGHVS, CDR2 FQNEAQ, per germline. This CDR3 comprises 18 residues. Trimming at V came to 5 bases and at J to 2 bases, leaving 14 bases not matched to a gene. The CDR3 protein is CASSPSRGLRFRNQPQHF. For the CDR3, the DNA is TGTGCCAGCAGCCCATCCAGGGGGCTCAGATTTCGCAATCAGCCCCAGCATTTT.

The chain links TRBV24-1 to TRBJ1-1; D is ambiguous. The CDR3 consists of 14 residues. V lost 12 bases to trimming and J lost 0 bases, with 16 bases between them. CDR1 KGHDR and CDR2 SFDVKD come from the germline V gene. The CDR3 is CAVPNMGMNTEAFF. In DNA, the CDR3 is TGTGCCGTACCCAATATGGGCATGAACACTGAAGCTTTCTTT.

This clone came up once. The chain employs TRBV18 and TRBJ2-7, with 7 bases lining up with TRBD2. The CDR3 covers 16 residues. Trimming cost V 1 base and J 6 bases; bases outside gene matches: 12. Germline V gives CDR1 KGHSH, CDR2 LQKENI. The CDR3: CASSPQRGSTSSEQYF. The CDR3 DNA is TGTGCCAGCTCACCACAAAGAGGATCGACTAGCTCCGAGCAGTACTTC.

The chain combines TRBV6-5 with TRBJ2-2, with a tentative D call TRBD2 (6 bases). The CDR3 consists of 14 residues. CDR1 and CDR2 from the germline V gene are MNHEY and SVGAGI. V dropped 2 bases and J dropped 7 bases, with 11 bases sitting between them. As DNA, the CDR3 is TGTGCCAGCAGTTACACTAGCCAGAGCGGGGAGCTGTTTTTT. This gives the protein CASSYTSQSGELFF.

This chain connects TRBV5-1 to TRBJ2-7; D not resolved. The germline V and J ends were trimmed by 4 bases and 1 base, with 9 bases remaining between them. CDR1 is SGHRS and CDR2 is YFSETQ in the germline V gene. The CDR3 length is 13 residues. In DNA form, the CDR3 reads TGCGCCAGCAGCCTATCGATATCCTACGAGCAGTACTTC. Residues: CASSLSISYEQYF.

The chain has TRBV2 and TRBJ2-7; 12 bases agree with TRBD1. The germline gives CDR1 SNHLY, CDR2 FYNNEI. The length of the CDR3 is 16 residues. V lost 3 bases to trimming and J lost 3 bases; unmatched junction nucleotides: 6. CDR3 coding DNA: TGTGCCAGCAGTGAGGGACAGGGGGCCGCCTACTACGAGCAGTACTTC. Translation gives CASSEGQGAAYYEQYF. Full variable domain (missing parts from reference TRBV2 and TRBJ2-7): EPEVTQTPSHQVTQMGQEVILRCVPISNHLYFYWYRQILGQKVEFLVSFYNNEISEKSEIFDDQFSVERPDGSNFTLKIRSTKLEDSAMYFCASSEGQGAAYYEQYFGPGTRLTVT.

The V and J genes are TRBV13 and TRBJ2-1, with a weak D call TRBD2 (6 bases). Trimming removed 2 bases at V and 4 bases at J, with 15 bases between. This CDR3 is built from 16 residues. CDR1 is PRHDT, CDR2 FYEKMQ, per germline (reference sequence). The CDR3 nucleotides are TGTGCCAGCAGCTTAATGCGCACGGGAGCTTACAATGAGCAGTTCTTC. The encoded protein is CASSLMRTGAYNEQFF.